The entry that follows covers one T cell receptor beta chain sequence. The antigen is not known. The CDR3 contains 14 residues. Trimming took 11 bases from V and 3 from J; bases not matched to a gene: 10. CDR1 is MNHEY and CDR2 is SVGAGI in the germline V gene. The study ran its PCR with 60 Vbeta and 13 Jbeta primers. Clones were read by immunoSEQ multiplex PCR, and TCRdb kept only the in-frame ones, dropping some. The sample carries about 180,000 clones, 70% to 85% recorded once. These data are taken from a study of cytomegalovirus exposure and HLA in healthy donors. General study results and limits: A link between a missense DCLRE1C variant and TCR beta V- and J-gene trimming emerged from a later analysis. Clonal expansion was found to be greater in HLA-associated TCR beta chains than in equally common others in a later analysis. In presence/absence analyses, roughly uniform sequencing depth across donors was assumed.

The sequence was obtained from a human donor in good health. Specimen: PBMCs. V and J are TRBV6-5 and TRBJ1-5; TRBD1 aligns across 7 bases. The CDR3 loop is CAAEGGTDNQPQHF. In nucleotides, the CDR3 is TGTGCCGCCGAAGGGGGGACAGACAATCAGCCCCAGCATTTT.